This passage covers 11 T cell receptor beta chains from one sample sequenced in a study of OX40 agonist ivuxolimab in advanced cancers. The data were produced by immunoSEQ multiplex PCR, yet TCRdb's version contains in-frame clones alone and is incomplete. The sample has 40,000 to 45,000 clones, 80% seen once. The sample was CD4+ or CD8+ T cells sorted from blood, taken in a trial of the OX40 agonist ivuxolimab. The receptors here all came from an adult with an advanced solid tumor such as melanoma, head and neck, liver or kidney cancer.

V is TRBV7-8 and J is TRBJ1-5, with D hard to call. Looked up from germline, CDR1 is SGHVS and CDR2 is FQNEAQ. This CDR3 is built from 13 residues. Trimming cost V 1 base and J 9 bases, with 10 bases left between them. CDR3 loop: CASSLEEGSPQHF. In nucleotides, the CDR3 is TGTGCCAGCAGCTTAGAAGAGGGATCGCCCCAGCATTTT.

The V gene is TRBV7-6, the J gene TRBJ2-5; possibly TRBD1 for D (6 bases). With 5 bases removed from V and 5 bases from J, the gap between germline ends came to 21 bases. The CDR3 spans 16 residues. Per germline, CDR1 SGHVS and CDR2 FNYEAQ. The CDR3 DNA sequence: TGTGCCAGCAGCAGAGGGGGATTATCGAGCGTTGAGACCCAGTACTTC. Translating gives CASSRGGLSSVETQYF.

J is TRBJ2-1 and V is TRBV5-1, with 12 bases matching TRBD2. CDR3 length: 16 amino acids. The junction had 7 bases not matched to a gene; V was cut back by 7 bases and J by 2 bases. CDR1 is SGHRS, CDR2 YFSETQ, per germline. CDR3 loop: CASGVTSGSAYNEQFF. The DNA for the CDR3 is TGCGCCAGCGGTGTGACTAGCGGGAGCGCCTACAATGAGCAGTTCTTC.

The gene calls are TRBV28 and TRBJ1-4, with D hard to call. The germline gives CDR1 MDHEN, CDR2 SYDVKM. V gave up 4 bases and J gave up 1 base, with 7 bases separating them. This CDR3 is built from 14 residues. The DNA for the CDR3 is TGTGCCAGCAGTTCCCTGGGAACTAATGAAAAACTGTTTTTT. Residues: CASSSLGTNEKLFF.

The V gene is TRBV10-1, the J gene TRBJ2-2; 7 nucleotides match TRBD1. The V and J ends lost 6 bases and 5 bases, in that order; junction bases with no gene match: 6. Germline lookup yields CDR1 WNHNN and CDR2 SYGVQD (reference sequence). The CDR3 runs to 14 residues. The CDR3 sequence is CASREGASTGELFF. The CDR3 DNA sequence: TGCGCCAGCAGAGAGGGGGCAAGTACCGGGGAGCTGTTTTTT.

The chain joins TRBV7-3 to TRBJ1-6; unclear D gene. This CDR3 comprises 13 residues. From germline, CDR1 is SGHTA and CDR2 FQGTGA. Trimming pared 4 bases from V and 2 bases from J, leaving 3 bases between. The CDR3 region has the DNA TGTGCCAGCAGCTCAACCTATAATTCACCCCTCCACTTT. Amino acids: CASSSTYNSPLHF.

The chain has TRBV28 and TRBJ1-5; D is perhaps TRBD1 (5 bases). The germline V gene encodes CDR1 MDHEN and CDR2 SYDVKM. The CDR3 loop spans 15 amino acids. The V end was cut by 6 bases, the J end by 4 bases, with 16 bases between. CDR3 region: CASRDPSGRNQPQHF. Written as DNA, the CDR3 is TGTGCCAGCAGGGATCCATCAGGGCGAAATCAGCCCCAGCATTTT.

This sequence joins TRBV5-4 and TRBJ2-2; 10 bases are shared with TRBD2. J was trimmed by 4 bases and V by 0 bases; bases with no gene match: 6. The CDR3 totals 17 residues. Germline V gene lookup returns CDR1 SGHNT and CDR2 YYREEE (reference sequence). The CDR3 region has the DNA TGTGCCAGCAGCTTGGGGGCTAGCGGGAGCGTCACCGGGGAGCTGTTTTTT. Translation gives CASSLGASGSVTGELFF.

This clone was seen only a few times. The chain's CDR3 is CASSIPAGRNQPQHF. The CDR3 DNA is TGTGCCAGTAGTATTCCTGCGGGCCGGAATCAGCCCCAGCATTTT. The genes are TRBV19 and TRBJ1-5; no definite D call. CDR3 size: 15 residues. Germline V gene sequence: CDR1 LNHDA, CDR2 SQIVND (reference sequence). V lost 3 bases, J lost 4 bases, and 13 bases lay in between.

J is TRBJ1-2 and V is TRBV29-1, with TRBD1 matching over 7 bases. CDR1 and CDR2 from the germline V gene are SQVTM and ANQGSEA. J lost 7 bases, V lost 4 bases, and 6 bases had no gene match. The CDR3 has 12 amino acids. The CDR3: CSVAGGKGGYTF. The CDR3 DNA follows: TGCAGCGTTGCAGGGGGTAAAGGTGGCTACACCTTC.

This clone was seen just once. The rearrangement joins TRBV6-1 to TRBJ2-2; D may correspond to TRBD1 or TRBD2 (5 bases each). The germline V gene has CDR1 MNHNS and CDR2 SASEGT. The germline V and J ends were trimmed by 10 bases and 1 base, with 13 bases remaining between them. The CDR3 is 14 amino acids. This CDR3 reads CAISGRKNTGELFF. The CDR3 DNA reads as TGTGCCATATCGGGACGGAAGAACACCGGGGAGCTGTTTTTT.